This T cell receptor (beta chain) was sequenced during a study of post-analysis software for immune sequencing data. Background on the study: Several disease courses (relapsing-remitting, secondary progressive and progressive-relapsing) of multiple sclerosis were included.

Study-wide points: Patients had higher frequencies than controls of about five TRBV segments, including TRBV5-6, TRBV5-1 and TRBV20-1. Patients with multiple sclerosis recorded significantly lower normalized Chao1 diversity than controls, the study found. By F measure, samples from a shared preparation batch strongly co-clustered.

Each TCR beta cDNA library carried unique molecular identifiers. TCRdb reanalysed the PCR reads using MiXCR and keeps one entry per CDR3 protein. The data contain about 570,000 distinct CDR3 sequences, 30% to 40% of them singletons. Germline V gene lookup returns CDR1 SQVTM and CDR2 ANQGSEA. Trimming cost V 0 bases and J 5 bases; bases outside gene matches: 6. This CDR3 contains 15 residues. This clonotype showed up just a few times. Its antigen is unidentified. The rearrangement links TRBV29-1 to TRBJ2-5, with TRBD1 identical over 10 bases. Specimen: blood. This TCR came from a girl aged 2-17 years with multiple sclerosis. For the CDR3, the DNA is TGCAGCGTTGAAGATCGGGGACAGGGGTGGGAGACCCAGTACTTC. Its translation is CSVEDRGQGWETQYF.